Below are 32 T cell receptor beta chains sequenced from a single sample in a study of T cell responses to AZD1222 COVID-19 vaccine. Repertoires were generated with immunoSEQ multiplex PCR, while TCRdb's copy carries only in-frame clones and drops some. The table shows more than 140,000 clones, with more than 70% occurring only once. The material was peripheral blood, obtained on day 0 of MenACWY control vaccination. The receptors come from an adult in good health.

The chain recombines TRBV15 with TRBJ2-3, with D unresolved. This CDR3 contains 15 residues. V dropped 3 bases and J dropped 0 bases, with 10 bases sitting between them. The germline gives CDR1 LNHNV, CDR2 YYDKDF (reference sequence). In nucleotides, the CDR3 is TGTGCCACCAGCAGCTTGCGGTTTAGCACAGATACGCAGTATTTT. Its protein is CATSSLRFSTDTQYF.

The chain links TRBV5-5 to TRBJ2-5; D possibly uses TRBD1 or TRBD2 (5 bases each). Trimming removed 1 base at V and 4 bases at J, with 11 bases between. The V gene's germline CDR1 is SGHKS and CDR2 YYEKEE (reference sequence). This CDR3 has 14 amino acids. The CDR3 DNA reads TGTGCCAGCAGCTTGCCCCTCGGGACAGAGACCCAGTACTTC. Translating gives CASSLPLGTETQYF.

The count of this clone is one. The chain recombines TRBV6-2 or TRBV6-3 with TRBJ1-1, with a possible D match to TRBD1 (5 bases). V lost 6 bases and J 3 bases, leaving 11 bases between the germline ends. Germline assignment: CDR1 MNHEY and CDR2 SVGEGT. The CDR3 has 13 residues. For the CDR3, the DNA is TGTGCCAGCAGCCGGGGACTCCACACTGAAGCTTTCTTT. Translation gives CASSRGLHTEAFF.

The chain couples TRBV30 to TRBJ1-5, with TRBD1 identical over 7 bases. This CDR3 is built from 13 residues. CDR1 GTSNPN and CDR2 SVGIG come from the germline V gene (reference sequence). J gave up 5 bases and V 6 bases, and 7 bases lay outside the gene matches. As DNA, the CDR3 is TGTGCCTGCGCGACAGGGAACTATCAGCCCCAGCATTTT. Translation: CACATGNYQPQHF.

The chain recombines TRBV7-9 with TRBJ2-1; 10 bases fit TRBD2. V shed 4 bases, J shed 8 bases, and the junction held 17 bases outside the gene matches. The CDR3 has 18 residues. The V gene's germline CDR1 is SEHNR and CDR2 FQNEAQ (reference sequence). CDR3 protein: CASSWKYRLAGVSDEQFF. Written as DNA, the CDR3 is TGTGCCAGCAGCTGGAAGTACCGCCTAGCGGGAGTTTCCGATGAGCAGTTCTTC. Based on the CDR3 plus reference TRBV7-9 and TRBJ2-1, the full variable domain is DTGVSQNPRHKITKRGQNVTFRCDPISEHNRLYWYRQTLGQGPEFLTYFQNEAQLEKSRLLSDRFSAERPKGSFSTLEIQRTEQGDSAMYLCASSWKYRLAGVSDEQFFGPGTRLTVL.

The chain joins TRBV6-5 to TRBJ1-1; D is unresolved. V dropped 0 bases and J dropped 5 bases, with 13 bases sitting between them. CDR1 and CDR2 (germline): MNHEY, SVGAGI. The CDR3 is made up of 15 amino acids. The CDR3 nucleotides read TGTGCCAGCAGTTACTCAACCTCCTGGAGGACTGAAGCTTTCTTT. Amino acids: CASSYSTSWRTEAFF.

The rearrangement joins TRBV4-2 to TRBJ1-1, with D tentatively TRBD1 (5 bases). Germline V gene lookup returns CDR1 LGHNA and CDR2 YNFKEQ. The CDR3 covers 15 residues. Trimming removed 1 base from V and 7 bases from J, with 16 bases in between. The CDR3 bases are TGTGCCAGCAGCCAAGGGGTCCAGGGAAAGGGTGAAGCTTTCTTT. It yields the protein CASSQGVQGKGEAFF.

This chain uses TRBV29-1 with TRBJ2-6; maybe TRBD2 (5 bases). The germline CDR1 and CDR2 sequences are SQVTM and ANQGSEA. V was pared by 7 bases and J by 0 bases, with 16 bases between. The CDR3 spans 16 residues. This CDR3 reads CSAISDTTSGANVLTF. The CDR3 DNA reads as TGCAGCGCAATTAGCGATACGACCTCTGGGGCCAACGTCCTGACTTTC.

This sequence joins TRBV27 and TRBJ1-4; 9 bases agree with TRBD1. The trim removed 5 bases at V and 10 bases at J, leaving 14 bases unmatched. The germline V gene has CDR1 MNHEY and CDR2 SMNVEV (reference sequence). The CDR3 runs 16 residues. CDR3 DNA: TGTGCCAGCAGTCCGTCCTTCGCCGGGACAGGGATAAAACTGTTTTTT. This codes for CASSPSFAGTGIKLFF.

The chain is built from TRBV7-3 and TRBJ1-1; D is undetermined. Germline CDR1 is SGHTA and CDR2 is FQGTGA. The V end lost 1 base, the J end lost 1 base, and 4 bases lay between the germline ends. The CDR3 runs to 13 residues. CDR3 sequence reads: CASSLIRNTEAFF. The CDR3 DNA follows: TGTGCCAGCAGCTTAATACGGAACACTGAAGCTTTCTTT.

The chain is built from TRBV5-6 and TRBJ2-7, with D perhaps TRBD2 (5 bases). The germline gives CDR1 SGHDT, CDR2 YYEEEE. The CDR3 extends over 12 amino acids. V dropped 3 bases and J dropped 9 bases, with 13 bases sitting between them. Here the CDR3 DNA reads TGTGCCAGCAGCTGGTTGAGGGCACCGCAGTACTTC. As protein: CASSWLRAPQYF.

This clone was picked up a small number of times. The chain uses TRBV15 and TRBJ2-7; a weak D match, TRBD1 (7 bases). The CDR3 is made up of 16 amino acids. V lost 0 bases and J lost 5, with 17 bases in between. Germline V gene lookup returns CDR1 LNHNV and CDR2 YYDKDF (reference sequence). The CDR3 region has the DNA TGTGCCACCAGCAGAGATCGGCGGCAGGGGGGCCACGAGCAGTACTTC. This translates into CATSRDRRQGGHEQYF.

This chain links TRBV7-2 with TRBJ2-2; 8 bases align to TRBD2. J was trimmed by 7 bases and V by 7 bases; bases with no gene match: 8. Looked up from germline, CDR1 is SGHTA and CDR2 is FQGNSA. The CDR3 is 14 residues long. CDR3 residues: CASKLAEAVGELFF. The CDR3 bases are TGTGCCAGCAAACTAGCGGAGGCGGTCGGGGAGCTGTTTTTT.

This chain links TRBV5-8 with TRBJ2-5; 7 nucleotides align to TRBD1. The germline gives CDR1 SGHTS, CDR2 YDEGEE. This CDR3 is built from 15 residues. Trimming removed 4 bases from V and 2 bases from J; junction bases left unmatched: 8. CDR3 nucleotides: TGTGCCAGCAGCCTGACCGGGACAGTACAAGAGACCCAGTACTTC. It translates to CASSLTGTVQETQYF.

V is TRBV7-2 and J is TRBJ1-6; 8 bases are shared with TRBD1. The ends lost 5 bases at V and 7 bases at J; junction bases unmatched: 16. Germline loops: CDR1 SGHTA, CDR2 FQGNSA. The CDR3 is made up of 18 amino acids. The CDR3 reads CASSLKPPRQGWNSPLHF. The CDR3 bases are TGTGCCAGCAGCCTAAAACCCCCCAGACAGGGGTGGAATTCACCCCTCCACTTT. Full variable domain (rest looked up from reference TRBV7-2 and TRBJ1-6): GAGVSQSPSNKVTEKGKDVELRCDPISGHTALYWYRQSLGQGLEFLIYFQGNSAPDKSGLPSDRFSAERTGGSVSTLTIQRTQQEDSAVYLCASSLKPPRQGWNSPLHFGNGTRLTVT.

J is TRBJ2-2 and V is TRBV7-8, with 7 bases fitting TRBD1. Trimming took 0 bases from V and 8 from J; bases not matched to a gene: 3. Germline assignment: CDR1 SGHVS and CDR2 FQNEAQ. This CDR3 contains 14 residues. CDR3 DNA sequence: TGTGCCAGCAGCTTAGCGGCAGGGGGTGGGGAGCTGTTTTTT. It encodes CASSLAAGGGELFF.

The chain links TRBV9 to TRBJ1-3; tentatively, D is TRBD1 (6 bases). CDR1 and CDR2 (germline): SGDLS, YYNGEE. V lost 4 bases and J lost 2, with 16 bases in between. The CDR3 runs to 16 residues. The CDR3 DNA reads TGTGCCAGCAGCTCTCTCTCTGCAGGGGCTGGAAACACCATATATTTT. Residues: CASSSLSAGAGNTIYF.

CDR3 nucleotides: TGTGCCAGCAGCTCCGGGAACTCCTACGAGCAGTACTTC. Protein product: CASSSGNSYEQYF. The genes are TRBV7-6 and TRBJ2-7; tentatively, D is TRBD2 (5 bases). CDR1 is SGHVS, CDR2 FNYEAQ, per germline. Trimming cost V 4 bases and J 0 bases, with 7 bases left between them. This CDR3 has 13 residues.

V is TRBV4-1 and J is TRBJ2-2, with D hard to call. The CDR3 has 17 residues. Germline-derived CDR1 and CDR2 are MGHRA and YSYEKL. V dropped 2 bases and J dropped 3 bases, with 16 bases sitting between them. The CDR3 reads CASSQLNLGLDTGELFF. For the CDR3, the DNA is TGCGCCAGCAGCCAATTAAATTTGGGGTTGGACACCGGGGAGCTGTTTTTT.

This clone was detected only once. This chain joins TRBV19 and TRBJ2-7, with 7 bases fitting TRBD1. This CDR3 has 14 residues. Germline V lookup: CDR1 LNHDA, CDR2 SQIVND (reference sequence). Trimming removed 6 bases from V and 0 bases from J; junction bases left unmatched: 5. The CDR3 spells CASSYTGASYEQYF. Written as DNA, the CDR3 is TGTGCCAGTAGCTACACAGGGGCCTCCTACGAGCAGTACTTC.

V usage is TRBV7-2 and J usage is TRBJ2-7; maybe TRBD2 (5 bases). V was clipped by 5 bases and J by 2 bases, with 13 bases between them. Germline lookup yields CDR1 SGHTA and CDR2 FQGNSA. CDR3 size: 14 residues. The CDR3 bases are TGTGCCAGCAGCAGAAGTGGACTTACCTACGAGCAGTACTTC. As protein: CASSRSGLTYEQYF.

The V call is TRBV3-1 (or the pseudogene TRBV3-2), the J call TRBJ2-3; D not certain. The CDR3 totals 14 residues. The germline V gene has CDR1 LGHDT and CDR2 YNNKEL (reference sequence). V was clipped by 1 base and J by 2 bases, with 7 bases between them. As DNA, the CDR3 is TGTGCCAGCAGCCAAGCACGGATCACAGATACGCAGTATTTT. This gives the protein CASSQARITDTQYF.

This chain links TRBV2 with TRBJ2-7; possible D gene TRBD1, 6 bases. The V gene's germline CDR1 is SNHLY and CDR2 FYNNEI. CDR3 size: 14 residues. V lost 3 bases, J lost 6 bases, and 15 bases lay in between. The CDR3 sequence is CASSDKTGLAEQYF. DNA of the CDR3: TGTGCCAGCAGTGATAAAACAGGGTTGGCCGAGCAGTACTTC.

The V gene is TRBV9, the J gene TRBJ1-6; D unclear. The CDR3 is 15 amino acids. Germline lookup yields CDR1 SGDLS and CDR2 YYNGEE. Between the trimmed V and J ends, which lost 3 bases and 8 bases, there was a span of 15 bases. The CDR3 DNA is TGTGCCAGCAGCGAGAGGGCGGGGATGGATTCACCCCTCCACTTT. Its protein product is CASSERAGMDSPLHF.

This clone came up once. V and J are TRBV6-5 and TRBJ2-7, with D uncertain. V lost 8 bases and J lost 6, with 11 bases in between. The CDR3 runs to 11 residues. Germline V lookup: CDR1 MNHEY, CDR2 SVGAGI. The CDR3 here is CASLSQFEQYF. In nucleotides, the CDR3 is TGTGCCAGCCTATCGCAGTTCGAGCAGTACTTC.

This clone was detected a few times. V gene TRBV7-8 combines with J gene TRBJ2-5; 10 bases align to TRBD1. Germline-derived CDR1 and CDR2 are SGHVS and FQNEAQ. There are 16 residues in the CDR3. The J segment lost 5 bases and the V segment lost 5 bases, leaving 11 bases of the junction unmatched. CDR3 coding DNA: TGTGCCAGCAGCCCTAACCGACAGGGGGCTTGGGAGACCCAGTACTTC. It yields the protein CASSPNRQGAWETQYF.

As to this clone: The germline gene is not matched at one end of the junction; a read error may be the cause. J is TRBJ2-2 and V is TRBV7-7; D is ambiguous. Per the germline V gene, CDR1 is SSHAT and CDR2 is FNYEAQ (reference sequence). This CDR3 comprises 13 residues. The DNA for the CDR3 is TGTGCTAGCAGCCTACGGAACACCGGGGAGCTGTTTTTT. Its translation is CASSLRNTGELFF.

This rearrangement joins TRBV5-6 to TRBJ1-1; D perhaps matches TRBD1 (5 bases). The CDR3 sequence is 13 residues long. The V gene lost 7 bases and the J gene lost 5 bases, with 15 bases spanning the gap. Germline values: CDR1 SGHDT, CDR2 YYEEEE. The CDR3: CASGGRSGTEAFF. Here the CDR3 DNA reads TGTGCCAGCGGGGGTCGGAGTGGAACTGAAGCTTTCTTT.

The rearrangement joins TRBV11-2 to TRBJ1-1, with 9 bases matching TRBD1. Germline V lookup: CDR1 SGHAT, CDR2 FQNNGV. V lost 6 bases, J lost 1 base, and 3 bases stayed unmatched. This CDR3 is 14 amino acids long. CDR3 DNA sequence: TGTGCCAGCAGGGTGACAGGGGGGAACACTGAAGCTTTCTTT. As protein: CASRVTGGNTEAFF.

The V call is TRBV10-3, the J call TRBJ2-5; D call uncertain. V was clipped by 3 bases and J by 4 bases, with 9 bases between them. Germline CDR1 ENHRY, CDR2 SYGVKD. CDR3 length equals 13 residues. CDR3 region: CAISERAPETQYF. CDR3 sequence (DNA): TGTGCCATCAGTGAAAGAGCCCCAGAGACCCAGTACTTC.

V usage is TRBV27 and J usage is TRBJ1-6, with D uncertain. The CDR3 spans 14 residues. The ends were cut back, 5 bases at V and 9 bases at J, with 14 bases in the middle. CDR1 is MNHEY and CDR2 is SMNVEV in the germline V gene (reference sequence). The CDR3 nucleotides read TGTGCCAGCAGTATTACACCCCAGGTTTCACCCCTCCACTTT. Protein: CASSITPQVSPLHF.

This chain links TRBV28 with TRBJ2-6; D remains unclear. The CDR3 runs to 17 residues. Germline values: CDR1 MDHEN, CDR2 SYDVKM. V was trimmed by 1 base and J by 0 bases, leaving 10 bases between them. The CDR3 DNA reads TGTGCCAGCAGTTTATTCGACGGCAGCTCTGGGGCCAACGTCCTGACTTTC. Its translation: CASSLFDGSSGANVLTF.